This TCR beta chain was identified in a study of CXCR3-negative and CXCR3-positive naive CD8 T cells. Study conclusions and caveats: The study found more hydrophobic TRB CDR3s in CXCR3-positive naive cells than in CXCR3-negative naive cells.

The TRB cDNA libraries were prepared by 5' RACE with UMI labels. With the 5' RACE reads reprocessed, TCRdb shows one record per CDR3 protein and no DNA. The sample spans approximately 7,000 distinct CDR3 sequences; the ten largest clones claim more than 1%. CDR1 is SQVTM and CDR2 is ANQGSEA in the germline V gene. This CDR3 has 13 amino acids. This clonotype is identified as medium-sized from frequency. Antigen: not known. Sequencing was performed on naive CXCR3+ CD8+ T cells from blood. Subset given: CD45RO-CCR7+CD27+CD95- naive CD8+ T cells expressing CXCR3 (TNR3+). This receptor was taken from a human donor in good health. Some clones in this sample may be carry-over from other donors' samples. The V gene is TRBV29-1, the J gene TRBJ2-3; the TCRdb call, TRBD2, lacks DNA for checking. The CDR3 sequence: CSVLAGGTDTQYF.